The 4 T cell receptor beta chains below come from one sample, sequenced in a study of cytomegalovirus exposure and HLA in healthy donors. Profiled with immunoSEQ multiplex PCR; TCRdb holds only in-frame clones, not every one. The profile shows around 70,000 clones, about 91% of them singletons. Sequencing used PBMCs. Every receptor here comes from a man aged 18 to 29 in good health and CMV-seronegative.

This chain connects TRBV5-1 to TRBJ1-2, with 9 positions matching TRBD1. J gave up 8 bases and V 2 bases, and 7 bases lay outside the gene matches. Germline CDR1 reads SGHRS; CDR2 reads YFSETQ. The CDR3 loop spans 14 amino acids. The CDR3 coding sequence is TGCGCCAGCAGCTTAGGACAGGGGCCTCAAGGCTACACCTTC. This translates into CASSLGQGPQGYTF.

The chain uses TRBV9 and TRBJ2-2; 9 bases are a match to TRBD2. Germline V gene lookup returns CDR1 SGDLS and CDR2 YYNGEE. J lost 1 base, V lost 4 bases, and 2 bases had no gene match. The CDR3 length is 15 residues. The CDR3 DNA reads as TGTGCCAGCAGCCAGACTAGCGGGAACACCGGGGAGCTGTTTTTT. Protein sequence: CASSQTSGNTGELFF.

V is TRBV10-3 and J is TRBJ1-1; no reliable D call. The CDR3 length is 14 residues. Trimming took off 4 bases at V and 1 base at J, with 10 bases between the two ends. Germline-derived CDR1 and CDR2 are ENHRY and SYGVKD. CDR3 protein: CAISVRETNTEAFF. Written as DNA, the CDR3 is TGTGCCATCAGTGTTCGGGAAACGAACACTGAAGCTTTCTTT.

V usage is TRBV2 and J usage is TRBJ2-7; perhaps TRBD2 as D (5 bases). Between the trimmed V and J ends, which lost 7 bases and 0 bases, there was a span of 19 bases. The CDR3 is 16 residues long. The V gene's germline CDR1 is SNHLY and CDR2 FYNNEI. CDR3 loop: CASNRRTVSSSYEQYF. CDR3 nucleotides: TGTGCCAGCAACCGGAGGACGGTGTCGAGCTCCTACGAGCAGTACTTC. Based on the CDR3 plus reference TRBV2 and TRBJ2-7, the full variable domain is EPEVTQTPSHQVTQMGQEVILRCVPISNHLYFYWYRQILGQKVEFLVSFYNNEISEKSEIFDDQFSVERPDGSNFTLKIRSTKLEDSAMYFCASNRRTVSSSYEQYFGPGTRLTVT.